The next 10 T cell receptor beta chains were all read from a single sample in a study of T cells expressing NK-cell markers. TCRdb re-called the 5' RACE reads and shows each CDR3 protein once, DNA omitted. Its listing shows approximately 150,000 distinct CDR3 sequences. What was sequenced was blood T cells: a sorted CD56 or NKG2C T cell subset, CD4+ or CD8+ T cells, or bulk PBMC T cells (not recorded which). Receptors originate from a man in his late teens or twenties in good health.

CDR3 sequence reads: CASSAGQRSTDTQYF. This sequence joins TRBV19 and TRBJ2-3; TCRdb returns TRBD1, unconfirmable since there is no DNA. The CDR3 is 15 amino acids. Germline CDR1 reads LNHDA; CDR2 reads SQIVND (reference sequence).

The chain links TRBV12-3 or TRBV12-4 to TRBJ1-2; TCRdb reports TRBD1, a call that lacks DNA to check it against. CDR3 length equals 13 residues. The chain's CDR3 is CASSRPENYGYTF.

V gene TRBV21-1 combines with J gene TRBJ1-4; TCRdb outputs TRBD1, but without DNA this stays unchecked. TRBV21-1 is marked as a pseudogene. This CDR3 is 14 amino acids long. The CDR3 sequence: CASSPGQLNEKLFF.

The chain links TRBV19 to TRBJ2-1; no DNA is available, so the TRBD2 call from TCRdb remains unchecked. This CDR3 contains 15 residues. The germline gives CDR1 LNHDA, CDR2 SQIVND (reference sequence). This CDR3 is CASSIETGGPNEQFF.

V is TRBV12-3 or TRBV12-4 and J is TRBJ1-1; TCRdb indicates TRBD1, and absent DNA this call remains unverified. This CDR3 contains 14 residues. The CDR3 sequence: CASSPRAGDTEAFF.

The chain joins TRBV27 to TRBJ1-1; TCRdb's D call of TRBD1 is untestable without DNA. CDR3 length: 11 residues. Per germline, CDR1 MNHEY and CDR2 SMNVEV (reference sequence). Here the CDR3 reads CASGYRDEAFF.

The CDR3 protein is CSVLIGVDYGYTF. The chain employs TRBV29-1 and TRBJ1-2. This CDR3 spans 13 amino acids. The V gene's germline CDR1 is SQVTM and CDR2 ANQGSEA.

CDR3 in amino acids: CASSSPRTSHSYEQYF. The V call is TRBV6-2 or TRBV6-3, the J call TRBJ2-7; there is no DNA to check the TCRdb D call of TRBD1. The V gene's germline CDR1 is MNHEY and CDR2 SVGEGT. The CDR3 is made up of 16 amino acids.

V is TRBV12-3 or TRBV12-4 and J is TRBJ2-1; as DNA is missing, the TRBD2 call by TCRdb cannot be tested. The CDR3 totals 17 residues. The CDR3 loop is CASSLYGRASTYNEQFF.

The J gene is TRBJ1-4, the V gene TRBV4-2; the D call of TRBD1 rests on TCRdb alone, since no DNA is present to check it. The CDR3 has 13 residues. Per the germline V gene, CDR1 is LGHNA and CDR2 is YNFKEQ. The CDR3 here is CASRGHSNEKLFF.